A single sample is the source of the 9 T cell receptor beta chains below, sequenced in a study of shared clonotypes between healthy human individuals. CD45RO-negative, CCR7-selected cells formed the naive CD8 fraction, which excluded terminally differentiated effector memory CD45RA+ cells. Here immunoSEQ multiplex PCR was the method, and the copy in TCRdb shows in-frame clones only, minus some. The sample records about 2 million clones, less than 95% being singletons. The sample taken for sequencing was naive CD8+ T cells sorted from blood. All receptors derive from a man between 18 and 29 years old in good health.

Notes on this clone: This CDR3 is also generated by other DNA sequences in the sample. V is TRBV27 and J is TRBJ2-7; D gene ambiguous. CDR3 length: 14 amino acids. V dropped 0 bases and J dropped 0 bases, with 6 bases sitting between them. The germline gives CDR1 MNHEY, CDR2 SMNVEV (reference sequence). For the CDR3, the DNA is TGTGCCAGCAGTTTATCGAAAGGCTCCTACGAGCAGTACTTC. Residues: CASSLSKGSYEQYF.

The rearrangement uses TRBV5-4 and TRBJ1-2, with 7 bases that match TRBD1. The CDR3 totals 14 residues. Germline trimming cut 1 base from V and 10 bases from J; bases unmatched to any gene: 10. Germline-derived CDR1 and CDR2 are SGHNT and YYREEE (reference sequence). The CDR3 bases are TGTGCCAGCAGCTTGAGGGACAGTTTCCCAAACTACACCTTC. Amino acids: CASSLRDSFPNYTF.

The gene calls are TRBV5-1 and TRBJ2-5, with 13 positions matching TRBD2. This CDR3 contains 18 residues. The germline CDR1 and CDR2 sequences are SGHRS and YFSETQ. The trim removed 0 bases at V and 4 bases at J, leaving 9 bases unmatched. DNA for the CDR3: TGCGCCAGCAGCTTGGGCCTAACTAGCGGGGGGGCCGTAGAGACCCAGTACTTC. As protein: CASSLGLTSGGAVETQYF.

The V and J genes are TRBV5-1 and TRBJ2-7; D is tentatively TRBD1 or TRBD2 (5 bases each). The length of the CDR3 is 13 residues. Germline CDR1 and CDR2: SGHRS and YFSETQ. V dropped 5 bases and J dropped 6 bases, with 15 bases sitting between them. CDR3 in DNA: TGCGCCAGCAGAATCGGGAACGGGGCCGAGCAGTACTTC. Translated: CASRIGNGAEQYF.

V usage is TRBV27 and J usage is TRBJ1-1, with no clear D. The CDR3 runs to 16 residues. Germline V gene lookup returns CDR1 MNHEY and CDR2 SMNVEV (reference sequence). V dropped 3 bases and J dropped 0 bases, with 14 bases sitting between them. This chain's CDR3 is CASSLASEGMNTEAFF. CDR3 nucleotides: TGTGCCAGCAGTTTGGCTTCTGAAGGTATGAACACTGAAGCTTTCTTT.

The chain is built from TRBV11-2 and TRBJ2-1, with D hard to call. Deletions cut 1 base from V and 9 bases from J, with 7 bases between. The CDR3 contains 12 residues. Germline CDR1 reads SGHAT; CDR2 reads FQNNGV. This CDR3 is CASSLVAAEQFF. The CDR3, as DNA: TGTGCCAGCAGCTTAGTTGCGGCTGAGCAGTTCTTC.

The chain couples TRBV10-3 to TRBJ2-2; D remains ambiguous. Germline V CDR1 and CDR2: ENHRY, SYGVKD. The germline V and J ends were trimmed by 5 bases and 3 bases, with 4 bases remaining between them. This CDR3 comprises 12 residues. The CDR3 is CAISKDTGELFF. The CDR3 DNA sequence: TGTGCCATCAGTAAGGACACCGGGGAGCTGTTTTTT.

The CDR3 is CASSIWAGQVTEAFF. For the CDR3, the DNA is TGTGCCAGTAGTATCTGGGCCGGACAAGTCACTGAAGCTTTCTTT. The chain has TRBV19 and TRBJ1-1; possible D gene TRBD1, 5 bases. Trimming left V 3 bases short and J 4 bases short, with 15 bases between. Germline V gene sequence: CDR1 LNHDA, CDR2 SQIVND (reference sequence). The CDR3 covers 15 residues.

The chain links TRBV4-1 to TRBJ1-1; 8 bases match TRBD1. Trimming cost V 4 bases and J 4 bases; bases outside gene matches: 11. The CDR3 runs to 16 residues. Per germline, CDR1 MGHRA and CDR2 YSYEKL. CDR3 coding DNA: TGCGCCAGCAGCCCCTTCCCGGACAGGGTGGGCACTGAAGCTTTCTTT. This encodes CASSPFPDRVGTEAFF.